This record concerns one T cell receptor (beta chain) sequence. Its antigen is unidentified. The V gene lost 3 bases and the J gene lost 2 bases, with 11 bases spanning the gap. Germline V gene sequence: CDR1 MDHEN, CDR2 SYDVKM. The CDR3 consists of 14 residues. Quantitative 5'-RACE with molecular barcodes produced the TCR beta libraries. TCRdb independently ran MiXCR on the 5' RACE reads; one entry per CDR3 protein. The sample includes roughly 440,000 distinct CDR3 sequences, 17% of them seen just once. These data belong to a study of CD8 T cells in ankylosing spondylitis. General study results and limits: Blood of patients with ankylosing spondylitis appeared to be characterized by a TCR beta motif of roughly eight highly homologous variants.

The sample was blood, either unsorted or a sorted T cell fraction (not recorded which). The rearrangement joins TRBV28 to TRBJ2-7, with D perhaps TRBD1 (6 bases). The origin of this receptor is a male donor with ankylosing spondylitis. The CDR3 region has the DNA TGTGCCAGCAGTTTGCCAGGGGCGGCCTACGAGCAGTACTTC. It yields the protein CASSLPGAAYEQYF.